This TCR beta chain appears in the sequencing data of a study of cytomegalovirus exposure and HLA in healthy donors. Study context: The Caucasian-associated ancestry cluster held more than 80% of 300 to 450 genotyped donors.

Notes on the study in general: In terms of immune exposure information, only CMV serostatus was available.

The count of this clone is one. The antigen remains unidentified. Other DNA sequences in this sample translate to the same CDR3. Germline CDR1 MNHNS, CDR2 SASEGT. This CDR3 spans 17 amino acids. Losses at the gene ends were 0 bases for V and 5 bases for J; bases not matched to a gene: 7. The study ran its PCR with 60 Vbeta and 13 Jbeta primers. Some clones are missing from TCRdb's copy, which holds only in-frame ones; the method was immunoSEQ multiplex PCR. Altogether about 100,000 clones are present, roughly 80% being singletons, with the ten largest covering approximately 2.2%. The sample taken for sequencing was PBMCs. The receptor comes from a man aged 25 to 40 in good health and CMV-seronegative. This chain connects TRBV6-1 to TRBJ1-1, with 12 bases aligning to TRBD1. CDR3 DNA: TGTGCCAGCAGTGAAGCCACGGGACAGGGGGCGCGGACTGAAGCTTTCTTT. The encoded protein is CASSEATGQGARTEAFF.